Listed below are T cell receptor beta chains from one sample, sequenced in a study of shared clonotypes between healthy human individuals. The data were produced by immunoSEQ multiplex PCR, yet TCRdb's version contains in-frame clones alone and is incomplete. The sample includes about 2.2 million clones, 93% seen only once; the top ten take around 1.8%. The sequenced sample was naive CD8+ T cells from PBMCs. The receptors derive from a man aged 18 to 29 in good health. Some clones in this sample may be carry-over from other donors' samples. Both conserved end residues are part of each CDR3. Each record gives: clone size, J gene, V gene, CDR3 protein. Part of the rows lack a size; the others show once, few, many or a class for expanded clones.

NA | TRBJ1-2 | TRBV2 | CASYPDLNYGYTF
NA | TRBJ1-2 | TRBV19 | CASSIESRQGGYGYTF
NA | TRBJ1-2 | TRBV9 | CASSNDREVRGYTF
NA | TRBJ1-1 | TRBV5-6 | CASSPGGTEAFF
NA | TRBJ2-7 | TRBV14 | CASSQGGIVQYF
NA | TRBJ1-5 | TRBV7-3 | CARESSNQPQHF
once | TRBJ1-5 | TRBV27 | CASMKHRGQGIGNQPQHF
NA | TRBJ2-1 | TRBV4-3 | CASSQAARQGFNEQFF
once | TRBJ2-3 | TRBV9 | CASSVERRGPFADTQYF
NA | TRBJ2-7 | TRBV5-6 | CASSRGQKPYEQYF
NA | TRBJ2-7 | TRBV5-4 | CASSMGQAYEQYF
once | TRBJ2-3 | TRBV4-1 | CASSQEGPEWLGTDTQYF
NA | TRBJ2-7 | TRBV28 | CASSLGLTGASWETVAEQYF
NA | TRBJ1-4 | TRBV5-1 | CASSGGIRVNTNEKLFF
NA | TRBJ2-5 | TRBV7-9 | CASSSPTGLEGETQYF
NA | TRBJ2-5 | TRBV7-9 | CASSPVWQETQYF
NA | TRBJ2-7 | TRBV14 | CASSQWEEPYEQYF
NA | TRBJ2-3 | TRBV2 | CASTPRGADTQYF
NA | TRBJ2-7 | TRBV28 | CASSFAGTSSYEQYF
NA | TRBJ1-1 | TRBV19 | CASSILRGEAFF
few | TRBJ2-2 | TRBV9 | CASSVDQDRGFTGELFF
NA | TRBJ1-5 | TRBV7-8 | CASSSKGHLNQPQHF
NA | TRBJ1-2 | TRBV7-9 | CASSLAAVYEGYTF
once | TRBJ2-4 | TRBV28 | CASSLLGRGGNIQYF
NA | TRBJ2-7 | TRBV28 | CASSSRTGGASYEQYF
once | TRBJ1-2 | TRBV11-2 | CASRSREGDYGYTF
once | TRBJ2-7 | TRBV14 | CASSPHTGLSSYEQYF
once | TRBJ2-2 | TRBV4-1 | CASSQVRLRLDTGELFF
NA | NA | TRBV15 | CATSTRQPYEQYF
once | TRBJ1-2 | TRBV12-5 | CASGLTGWVGYTF
once | TRBJ1-2 | TRBV28 | CASYPRATGSYGYTF
NA | TRBJ2-7 | TRBV27 | CASSLGSGSPYEQYF
NA | TRBJ1-3 | TRBV2 | CASSLLGSGNTIYF
NA | TRBJ2-2 | TRBV2 | CASSEWGAAGELFF
NA | TRBJ2-2 | TRBV28 | CASTRPGELFF
NA | TRBJ1-2 | TRBV10-3 | CAISEPRPDRAGNYGYTF
NA | TRBJ2-3 | TRBV27 | CASSQWDNTDTQYF
NA | TRBJ2-1 | TRBV27 | CASSTKGGSSYNEQFF
NA | TRBJ1-1 | TRBV19 | CASSPLGQGFMNTEAFF
NA | TRBJ2-5 | TRBV7-8 | CASSLRLADETQYF
NA | TRBJ2-5 | TRBV28 | CASSFGYSVQETQYF
NA | TRBJ1-3 | TRBV28 | CASSWSRSGNTIYF
once | TRBJ2-1 | TRBV2 | CASSEVWGTGSYNEQFF
NA | TRBJ2-1 | TRBV30 | CAWSGERAYNEQFF
NA | TRBJ2-7 | TRBV6-1 | CASSEGQVAYEQYF
once | TRBJ2-2 | TRBV5-4 | CASSYGLPNTGELFF
NA | TRBJ1-2 | TRBV7-9 | CASPLGSNYGYTF
NA | TRBJ1-5 | TRBV4-1 | CASSQLGVHQPQHF
NA | TRBJ1-2 | TRBV9 | CASSAQGNYHGYTF